Following are 7 T cell receptor beta chains from one sample sequenced in a study of B cell selection in AIRE deficiency. Sorting defined conventional CD4 T cells as CD4+CD127+. The assay was immunoSEQ multiplex PCR, and TCRdb's table has in-frame clones only and misses some. The data contain 20,000 to 25,000 clones, about 95% of them seen just once; the ten biggest clones take up less than 0.25%. The sample taken for sequencing was CD4+CD127+ conventional T cells sorted from PBMCs. Receptor source: a human donor in good health.

The chain links TRBV19 to TRBJ2-3; a weak D match, TRBD2 (6 bases). V was shortened by 7 bases and J by 0 bases, with 14 bases between the two germline ends. The CDR3 spans 15 residues. The germline V gene has CDR1 LNHDA and CDR2 SQIVND (reference sequence). In DNA, the CDR3 is TGTGCCAGTACCTTTAGCGGAGATAGCACAGATACGCAGTATTTT. Its protein is CASTFSGDSTDTQYF.

The chain employs TRBV6-6 and TRBJ2-7; D is possibly TRBD2 (5 bases). Trimming took 5 bases from V and 5 from J, leaving 10 bases between them. The germline V gene has CDR1 MNHNY and CDR2 SVGAGI (reference sequence). CDR3 size: 12 residues. CDR3 nucleotides: TGTGCCAGCAGTCCCGCCGGGAACGAGCAGTACTTC. Protein sequence: CASSPAGNEQYF.

The CDR3 sequence: CASSFGDRAGDGYTF. The CDR3 DNA sequence: TGTGCCAGCAGCTTTGGAGACAGGGCGGGGGATGGCTACACCTTC. The chain couples TRBV7-2 to TRBJ1-2; 7 nucleotides line up with TRBD1. V lost 3 bases and J lost 6; bases outside the gene matches: 10. This CDR3 contains 15 residues. Germline V CDR1 and CDR2: SGHTA, FQGNSA.

This clone was seen a handful of times. The V and J genes are TRBV11-2 and TRBJ2-2, with 7 bases aligning to TRBD1. Germline V lookup: CDR1 SGHAT, CDR2 FQNNGV. The V gene end was trimmed by 3 bases and the J gene end by 3 bases; junction bases not matched to a gene: 4. This CDR3 spans 15 amino acids. CDR3: CASSLQGQHTGELFF. In DNA, the CDR3 is TGTGCCAGCAGCTTGCAGGGACAGCACACCGGGGAGCTGTTTTTT.

In this sample, this clone turned up a few times. The CDR3 is CASSLGYNEQFF. CDR3 DNA: TGTGCCAGCAGTTTGGGATACAATGAGCAGTTCTTC. J is TRBJ2-1 and V is TRBV6-1; D call uncertain. The length of the CDR3 is 12 residues. Germline CDR1 MNHNS, CDR2 SASEGT. The germline V and J ends were trimmed by 5 bases and 4 bases, with 6 bases remaining between them.

The gene calls are TRBV5-1 and TRBJ2-3, with 12 bases identical to TRBD2. The trim removed 4 bases at V and 10 bases at J, leaving 13 bases unmatched. The CDR3 has 16 residues. Germline V gene sequence: CDR1 SGHRS, CDR2 YFSETQ. The CDR3 DNA reads as TGCGCCAGCAGCGATCCGACTAGCGGGAGTTGGTCTGCGCAGTATTTT. It yields the protein CASSDPTSGSWSAQYF.

This chain connects TRBV4-2 to TRBJ1-1; a weak D match, TRBD1 (5 bases). CDR1 and CDR2 (germline): LGHNA, YNFKEQ. V was trimmed by 0 bases and J by 10 bases, leaving 12 bases between them. The CDR3 is 13 residues long. This CDR3 is CASSQDSVQGAFF. In DNA form, the CDR3 reads TGTGCCAGCAGCCAAGATAGTGTGCAGGGAGCTTTCTTT.